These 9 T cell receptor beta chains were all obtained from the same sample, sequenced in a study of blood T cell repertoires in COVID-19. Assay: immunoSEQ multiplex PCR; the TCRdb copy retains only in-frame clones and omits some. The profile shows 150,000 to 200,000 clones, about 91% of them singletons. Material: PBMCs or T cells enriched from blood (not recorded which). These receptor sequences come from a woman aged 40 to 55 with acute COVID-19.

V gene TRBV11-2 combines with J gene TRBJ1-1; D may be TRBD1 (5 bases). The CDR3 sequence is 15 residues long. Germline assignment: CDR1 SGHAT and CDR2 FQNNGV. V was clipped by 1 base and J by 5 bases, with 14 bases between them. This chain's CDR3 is CASSLVRLEGTEAFF. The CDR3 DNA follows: TGTGCCAGCAGCTTAGTCCGGTTGGAGGGGACTGAAGCTTTCTTT. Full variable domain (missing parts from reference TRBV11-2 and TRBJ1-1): EAGVAQSPRYKIIEKRQSVAFWCNPISGHATLYWYQQILGQGPKLLIQFQNNGVVDDSQLPKDRFSAERLKGVDSTLKIQPAKLEDSAVYLCASSLVRLEGTEAFFGQGTRLTVV.

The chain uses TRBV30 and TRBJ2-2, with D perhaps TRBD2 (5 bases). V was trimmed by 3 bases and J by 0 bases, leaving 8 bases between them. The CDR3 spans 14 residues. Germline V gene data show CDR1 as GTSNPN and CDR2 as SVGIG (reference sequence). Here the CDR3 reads CAWRRGTNTGELFF. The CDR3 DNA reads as TGTGCCTGGAGACGGGGAACGAACACCGGGGAGCTGTTTTTT.

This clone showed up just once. In nucleotides, the CDR3 is TGTGCCAGCAGTTTAGGAGGTTACAATGAGCAGTTCTTC. Its protein is CASSLGGYNEQFF. V gene TRBV28 combines with J gene TRBJ2-1; D is possibly TRBD2 (5 bases). The CDR3 consists of 13 residues. CDR1 MDHEN and CDR2 SYDVKM come from the germline V gene. V lost 2 bases and J lost 4, with 6 bases in between. The variable domain in full, completed from reference TRBV28 and TRBJ2-1, reads DVKVTQSSRYLVKRTGEKVFLECVQDMDHENMFWYRQDPGLGLRLIYFSYDVKMKEKGDIPEGYSVSREKKERFSLILESASTNQTSMYLCASSLGGYNEQFFGPGTRLTVL.

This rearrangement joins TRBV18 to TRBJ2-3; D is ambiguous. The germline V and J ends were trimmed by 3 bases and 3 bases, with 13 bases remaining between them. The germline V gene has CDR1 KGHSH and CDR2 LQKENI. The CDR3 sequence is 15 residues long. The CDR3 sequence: CASSPKNVVTDTQYF. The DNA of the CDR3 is TGTGCCAGCTCACCCAAAAACGTAGTAACAGATACGCAGTATTTT.

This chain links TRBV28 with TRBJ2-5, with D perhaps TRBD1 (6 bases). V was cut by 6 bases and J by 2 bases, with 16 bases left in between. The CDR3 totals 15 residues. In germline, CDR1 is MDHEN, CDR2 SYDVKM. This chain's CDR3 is CASSTQGTVQETQYF. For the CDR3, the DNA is TGTGCCAGCAGCACCCAGGGGACGGTACAAGAGACCCAGTACTTC.

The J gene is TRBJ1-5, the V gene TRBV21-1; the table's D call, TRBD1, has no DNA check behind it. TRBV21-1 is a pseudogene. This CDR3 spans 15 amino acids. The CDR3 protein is CASRGHCLFCQPQHF. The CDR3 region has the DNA TGTGCCAGTCGGGGACATTGCCTGTTTTGTCAGCCCCAGCATTTT.

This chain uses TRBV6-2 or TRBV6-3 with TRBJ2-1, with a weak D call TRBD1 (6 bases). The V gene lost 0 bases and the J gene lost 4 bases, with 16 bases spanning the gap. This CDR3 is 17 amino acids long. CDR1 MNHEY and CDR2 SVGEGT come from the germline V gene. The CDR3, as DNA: TGTGCCAGCAGTTACTCGATCCGACAGGTGTTGTACAATGAGCAGTTCTTC. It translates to CASSYSIRQVLYNEQFF.

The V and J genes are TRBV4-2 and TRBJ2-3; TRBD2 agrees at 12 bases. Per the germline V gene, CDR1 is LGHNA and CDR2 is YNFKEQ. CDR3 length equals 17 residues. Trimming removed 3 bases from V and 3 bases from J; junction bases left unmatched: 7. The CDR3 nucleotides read TGTGCCAGCAGCCACCCACTAGCGGGGGGCGGGACAGATACGCAGTATTTT. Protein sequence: CASSHPLAGGGTDTQYF.

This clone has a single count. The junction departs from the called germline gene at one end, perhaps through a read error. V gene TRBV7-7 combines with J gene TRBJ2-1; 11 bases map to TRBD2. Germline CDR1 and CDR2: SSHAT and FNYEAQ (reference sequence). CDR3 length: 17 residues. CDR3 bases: TGTGCTAGCAGCGAAACAACCGGGACTAGCGGCTACAATGAGCAGTTCTTC. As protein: CASSETTGTSGYNEQFF.